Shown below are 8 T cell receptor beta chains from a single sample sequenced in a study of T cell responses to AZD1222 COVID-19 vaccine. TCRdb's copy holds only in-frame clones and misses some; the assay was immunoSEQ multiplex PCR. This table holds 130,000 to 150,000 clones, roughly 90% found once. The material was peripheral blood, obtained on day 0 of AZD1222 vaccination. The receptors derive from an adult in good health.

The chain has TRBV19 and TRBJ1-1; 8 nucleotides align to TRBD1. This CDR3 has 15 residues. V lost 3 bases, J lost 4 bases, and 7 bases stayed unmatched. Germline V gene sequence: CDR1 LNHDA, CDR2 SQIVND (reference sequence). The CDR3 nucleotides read TGTGCCAGTAGTATTAAGACAGGGGCGGGCACTGAAGCTTTCTTT. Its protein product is CASSIKTGAGTEAFF.

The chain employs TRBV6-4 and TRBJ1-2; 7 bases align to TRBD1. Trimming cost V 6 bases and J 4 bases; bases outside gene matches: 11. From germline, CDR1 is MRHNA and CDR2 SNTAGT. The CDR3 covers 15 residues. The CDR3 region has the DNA TGTGCCAGCAGCGAGACAGGGATCCCTCGCTATGGCTACACCTTC. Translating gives CASSETGIPRYGYTF.

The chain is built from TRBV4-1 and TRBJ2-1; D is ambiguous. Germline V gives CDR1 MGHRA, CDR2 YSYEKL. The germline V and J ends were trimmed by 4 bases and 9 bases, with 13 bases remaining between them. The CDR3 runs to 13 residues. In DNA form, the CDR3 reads TGCGCCAGCAGCCCCAATAGTTGGGGTGAGCAGTTCTTC. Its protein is CASSPNSWGEQFF.

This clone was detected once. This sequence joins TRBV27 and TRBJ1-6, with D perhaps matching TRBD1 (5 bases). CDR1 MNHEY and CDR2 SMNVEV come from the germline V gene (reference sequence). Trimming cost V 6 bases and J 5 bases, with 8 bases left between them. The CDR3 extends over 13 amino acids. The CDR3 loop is CASRGRDNSPLHF. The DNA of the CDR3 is TGTGCCAGCAGGGGCAGGGATAATTCACCCCTCCACTTT.

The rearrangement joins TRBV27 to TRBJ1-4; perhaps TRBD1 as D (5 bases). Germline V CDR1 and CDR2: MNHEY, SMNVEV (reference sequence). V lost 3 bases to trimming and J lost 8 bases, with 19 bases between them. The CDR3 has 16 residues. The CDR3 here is CASSFTGVDRGEKLFF. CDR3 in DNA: TGTGCCAGCAGTTTTACAGGAGTGGACCGAGGGGAAAAACTGTTTTTT.

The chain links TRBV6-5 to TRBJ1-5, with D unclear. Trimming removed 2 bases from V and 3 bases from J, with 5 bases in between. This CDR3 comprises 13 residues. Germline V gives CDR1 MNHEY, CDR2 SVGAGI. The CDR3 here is CASSYVVNQPQHF. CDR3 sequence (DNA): TGTGCCAGCAGTTACGTGGTCAATCAGCCCCAGCATTTT.

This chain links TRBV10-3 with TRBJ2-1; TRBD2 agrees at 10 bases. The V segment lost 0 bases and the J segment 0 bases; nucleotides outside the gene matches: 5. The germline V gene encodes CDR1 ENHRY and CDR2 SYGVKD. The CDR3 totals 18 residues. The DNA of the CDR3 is TGTGCCATCAGTGAGTCCCTAGCGGGAGCTGGCTCCTACAATGAGCAGTTCTTC. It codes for CAISESLAGAGSYNEQFF.

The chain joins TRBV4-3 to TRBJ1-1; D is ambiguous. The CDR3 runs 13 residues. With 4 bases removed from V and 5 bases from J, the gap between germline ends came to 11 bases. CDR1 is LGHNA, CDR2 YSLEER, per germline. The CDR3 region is CASSRKAGTEAFF. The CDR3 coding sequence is TGCGCCAGCAGCCGAAAAGCGGGGACTGAAGCTTTCTTT.